These 4 T cell receptor beta chains originate from one sample sequenced in a study of T cell clonality in common variable immunodeficiency. Repertoires were generated with immunoSEQ multiplex PCR, while TCRdb's copy carries only in-frame clones and drops some. The specimen has about 35,000 clones, none found just once. Sequencing was carried out using peripheral blood mononuclear cells. Receptors were obtained from a person aged 18 to 75 in good health.

This clone occurred many times. The CDR3 is cut off 3 residues early in the read; its end comes from the germline J gene. The chain links TRBV7-8 to TRBJ2-1; 8 nucleotides align to TRBD1. The junction had 7 bases not matched to a gene; V was cut back by 5 bases and J by 4 bases. The CDR3 consists of 15 residues. CDR1 and CDR2 (germline): SGHVS, FQNEAQ. The sequenced part of the CDR3 DNA is TGTGCCAGCAGCCCCAACCGGGACAGGTACAATGAG. This gives the protein CASSPNRDRYNE. The whole CDR3 is CASSPNRDRYNEQFF.

At least ten counts were recorded for this clone. The observed sequence ends 3 residues before the CDR3 terminus, with the missing tail filled in from the germline J gene. The J gene is TRBJ1-2, the V gene TRBV6-2 or TRBV6-3, with D perhaps TRBD1 (5 bases). CDR1 and CDR2 (germline): MNHEY, SVGEGT. The CDR3 totals 12 residues. The DNA read from the CDR3 is TGTGCCAGCAGTTACTCGACAGTGGAG. This encodes CASSYSTVE. The CDR3 as a whole reads CASSYSTVEYTF.

At least ten counts were recorded for this clone. The read ends 3 residues shy of where the CDR3 ends; the end is completed using the germline J gene. The chain carries TRBV30 and TRBJ1-2; no reliable D call. Germline lookup yields CDR1 GTSNPN and CDR2 SVGIG (reference sequence). The length of the CDR3 is 12 residues. The CDR3 sequence is CAWSVGPLGYTF. CDR3 bases read: TGTGCCTGGAGTGTAGGTCCTCTCGGC.

This clone was seen at least ten times. The read ends 3 residues shy of where the CDR3 ends; the end is completed using the germline J gene. This sequence joins TRBV30 and TRBJ2-3; D ambiguous. This CDR3 has 14 amino acids. Germline V gene sequence: CDR1 GTSNPN, CDR2 SVGIG (reference sequence). V gave up 2 bases and J gave up 8 bases, with 17 bases separating them. The CDR3 bases that were read are TGTGCCTGGAGTTCGCTGAACGTGAAGGGTACG. This gives the protein CAWSSLNVKGT. The CDR3 in full is CAWSSLNVKGTQYF.